This TCR beta chain came from a study of early T cells in non-severe SARS-CoV-2 infection. Separate cDNA molecules each had unique molecular identifiers attached to them. TCRdb independently ran MiXCR on the 5' RACE reads; one entry per CDR3 protein. The sample yields more than 95,000 distinct CDR3 sequences, about 15% seen once. Sequencing was carried out using whole blood. The sequence came from an adult who was a healthcare worker with PCR-confirmed SARS-CoV-2 infection or an uninfected control (not recorded which).

The CDR3 region is CASSLYDNSPLHF. For the CDR3, the DNA is TGTGCCAGCAGTCTCTACGATAATTCACCCCTCCACTTT. The chain uses TRBV9 and TRBJ1-6; D is undetermined. CDR1 is SGDLS, CDR2 YYNGEE, per germline. V was clipped by 5 bases and J by 5 bases, with 8 bases between them. The CDR3 is 13 residues long.